These 25 T cell receptor beta chains were sequenced from one sample in a study of blood T cells in healthy people across ages. The use of a sample-barcoded 5' primer and a J-beta primer mix characterized a second PCR of roughly 6 to 11 cycles. One entry per CDR3 protein results from TCRdb running MiXCR on the 5' RACE reads. The sample holds approximately 780,000 distinct CDR3 sequences, about 26% seen once. The sample was also reused in another study, on T cells of mothers and their children.

Sequencing was carried out using blood. The receptors shown here come from a boy between 10 and 17 years old in good health.

CDR3 coding DNA: TGTGCCAGTAGTATTGTCAGCACCCCTTATAGCAATCAGCCCCAGCATTTT. The encoded protein is CASSIVSTPYSNQPQHF. This chain uses TRBV19 with TRBJ1-5, with unresolved D. This CDR3 spans 17 amino acids. V lost 3 bases and J 0 bases, leaving 15 bases between the germline ends. Germline V gene sequence: CDR1 LNHDA, CDR2 SQIVND (reference sequence).

This clonotype was seen a handful of times. This CDR3 is CASSVSQGSDYGYTF. DNA for the CDR3: TGTGCCAGCAGCGTGAGCCAGGGTTCTGACTATGGCTACACCTTC. This chain uses TRBV9 with TRBJ1-2, with D perhaps TRBD1 (5 bases). Germline V gene lookup returns CDR1 SGDLS and CDR2 YYNGEE. V was pared by 2 bases and J by 3 bases, with 14 bases between. CDR3 length: 15 residues. Looking up the rest from reference TRBV9 and TRBJ1-2 gives the full variable domain: DSGVTQTPKHLITATGQRVTLRCSPRSGDLSVYWYQQSLDQGLQFLIQYYNGEERAKGNILERFSAQQFPDLHSELNLSSLELGDSALYFCASSVSQGSDYGYTFGSGTRLTVV.

This chain joins TRBV9 and TRBJ2-2, with D possibly matching TRBD2 (6 bases). CDR3 length equals 15 residues. CDR1 SGDLS and CDR2 YYNGEE come from the germline V gene. V lost 0 bases and J 6 bases, leaving 12 bases between the germline ends. The CDR3 is CASSVVGGAPGELFF. The CDR3 DNA follows: TGTGCCAGCAGCGTAGTTGGAGGGGCCCCCGGGGAGCTGTTTTTT.

This clonotype was counted once. V gene TRBV7-3 combines with J gene TRBJ2-7; D not resolved. V lost 5 bases and J lost 7, with 15 bases in between. The CDR3 sequence is 13 residues long. Germline V gene data show CDR1 as SGHTA and CDR2 as FQGTGA. CDR3 nucleotide sequence: TGTGCCAGCAGCCCCCGGGCCGCCGGGGAGCAGTACTTC. As protein: CASSPRAAGEQYF. Full variable domain (outside the CDR3, taken from reference TRBV7-3 and TRBJ2-7): GAGVSQTPSNKVTEKGKYVELRCDPISGHTALYWYRQSLGQGPEFLIYFQGTGAADDSGLPNDRFFAVRPEGSVSTLKIQRTERGDSAVYLCASSPRAAGEQYFGPGTRLTVT.

This clonotype was found a few times. The chain links TRBV6-5 to TRBJ1-2; a possible D gene is TRBD1 (6 bases). The CDR3 extends over 12 amino acids. V gave up 6 bases and J gave up 10 bases, with 15 bases separating them. Germline V lookup: CDR1 MNHEY, CDR2 SVGAGI. The CDR3 loop reads CASRGGGSDYTF. In DNA, the CDR3 is TGTGCCAGCAGGGGGGGCGGATCGGACTACACCTTC.

This clonotype appeared once. The rearrangement links TRBV11-3 to TRBJ2-3; D possibly corresponds to TRBD1 (6 bases). CDR3 length: 12 residues. The V gene lost 5 bases and the J gene lost 10 bases, with 13 bases spanning the gap. CDR1 and CDR2 (germline): SGHNT, YENEEA. CDR3 region: CASSRRGDAQYF. The CDR3 nucleotides read TGTGCCAGCAGCCGCAGGGGTGATGCGCAGTATTTT.

This clonotype was detected a few times. V is TRBV6-2 or TRBV6-3 and J is TRBJ2-5; D is unresolved. Gene TRBJ2-7 matches the end of the DNA better, so the J call may be wrong. From germline, CDR1 is MNHEY and CDR2 SVGEGT. The CDR3 sequence is 12 residues long. CDR3 nucleotide sequence: TGTGCCAGCAGTTACTCGATAGCCGAGCAGTACTTC. This sequence encodes CASSYSIAEQYF.

This sequence joins TRBV20-1 and TRBJ2-7, with TRBD2 matching 14 bases. Germline-derived CDR1 and CDR2 are DFQATT and SNEGSKA (reference sequence). The trim removed 6 bases at V and 2 bases at J, leaving 12 bases unmatched. This CDR3 region has 17 residues. CDR3 nucleotide sequence: TGCAGTGCACTTAGCCCCGGACTAGCGGGGGGCCCCTACGAGCAGTACTTC. It codes for CSALSPGLAGGPYEQYF.

V is TRBV20-1 and J is TRBJ2-7; D not certain. This CDR3 is built from 11 residues. V lost 4 bases to trimming and J lost 5 bases, with 9 bases between them. CDR1 and CDR2 from the germline V gene are DFQATT and SNEGSKA (reference sequence). The CDR3 nucleotides are TGCAGTGCTACGAACCGAAACGAGCAGTACTTC. This gives the protein CSATNRNEQYF.

This chain's CDR3 is CSAKQGDGTEAFF. Written as DNA, the CDR3 is TGCAGTGCTAAGCAGGGTGATGGGACTGAAGCTTTCTTT. The chain employs TRBV20-1 and TRBJ1-1; the D gene is possibly TRBD1 (5 bases). The CDR3 totals 13 residues. From germline, CDR1 is DFQATT and CDR2 SNEGSKA (reference sequence). Trimming stripped 4 bases from V and 5 bases from J, with 14 bases between.

This clonotype was seen a few times. The chain links TRBV14 to TRBJ2-2, with D unresolved. The V end was cut by 1 base, the J end by 6 bases, with 9 bases between. CDR1 and CDR2 from the germline V gene are SGHDN and FVKESK. This CDR3 comprises 14 residues. Here the CDR3 reads CASSQAMGAGELFF. CDR3 DNA sequence: TGTGCCAGCAGCCAAGCGATGGGCGCCGGGGAGCTGTTTTTT.

This clonotype has more than one count but fewer than ten. This chain links TRBV12-3 or TRBV12-4 with TRBJ2-3, with D maybe TRBD1 (6 bases). This CDR3 has 14 amino acids. V was cut by 4 bases and J by 6 bases, with 14 bases left in between. CDR3 protein: CASSSWTEADTQYF. CDR3 DNA: TGTGCCAGCAGTTCCTGGACAGAGGCGGATACGCAGTATTTT.

This clonotype was observed a handful of times. The chain links TRBV7-9 to TRBJ2-2; D uncertain. Germline assignment: CDR1 SEHNR and CDR2 FQNEAQ (reference sequence). The V and J ends lost 0 bases and 4 bases respectively, with 9 bases between them. This CDR3 has 15 amino acids. As DNA, the CDR3 is TGTGCCAGCAGCTTAGCAGCATCCTTCACCGGGGAGCTGTTTTTT. Translation gives CASSLAASFTGELFF. The whole variable domain, remainder taken from reference TRBV7-9 and TRBJ2-2, is DTGVSQNPRHKITKRGQNVTFRCDPISEHNRLYWYRQTLGQGPEFLTYFQNEAQLEKSRLLSDRFSAERPKGSFSTLEIQRTEQGDSAMYLCASSLAASFTGELFFGEGSRLTVL.

This clonotype was counted ten times or more. The V call is TRBV20-1, the J call TRBJ2-1, with D possibly being TRBD2 (6 bases). Germline V gives CDR1 DFQATT, CDR2 SNEGSKA (reference sequence). CDR3 length: 16 amino acids. Trimming shortened V by 2 bases and J by 6 bases, and 20 bases separated the two germline ends. CDR3 protein: CSARPPGTSLGNEQFF. In DNA form, the CDR3 reads TGCAGTGCTAGACCCCCCGGGACTTCCTTGGGCAATGAGCAGTTCTTC.

This clonotype was counted only a few times. The V and J genes are TRBV4-1 and TRBJ1-3, with D perhaps matching TRBD1 (6 bases). Trimming stripped 1 base from V and 4 bases from J, with 14 bases between. The CDR3 is 16 residues long. The germline gives CDR1 MGHRA, CDR2 YSYEKL. The CDR3 region is CASSQGPGATGNTIYF. The DNA for the CDR3 is TGCGCCAGCAGCCAAGGTCCGGGGGCTACGGGAAACACCATATATTTT.

Concerning this clonotype itself: At one boundary the junction diverges from the germline segment, which might be a read error. This chain connects TRBV12-3 or TRBV12-4 to TRBJ1-4; TRBD1 agrees at 8 bases. CDR3 length equals 16 residues. The CDR3 DNA reads as TGTGCCAGCAGTCGTGGGACAGGCGTAATAGGCGAAAAGCTGTTTTTT. This translates into CASSRGTGVIGEKLFF.

The rearrangement links TRBV7-3 to TRBJ2-3; 9 positions match TRBD2. CDR3 size: 17 residues. V was pared by 2 bases and J by 4 bases, with 10 bases of the junction left unmatched. Germline V gene data show CDR1 as SGHTA and CDR2 as FQGTGA. The CDR3 spells CASSLLRAGGKSDTQYF. The DNA for the CDR3 is TGTGCCAGCAGCTTACTGCGCGCGGGAGGGAAGTCAGATACGCAGTATTTT.

This clonotype has just a few counts. In nucleotides, the CDR3 is TGTGCCATCAGTGAGTCGAGGTTAAACAGAAACACCGGGGAGCTGTTTTTT. Amino acid sequence: CAISESRLNRNTGELFF. The gene calls are TRBV10-3 and TRBJ2-2; no reliable D call. CDR1 and CDR2 from the germline V gene are ENHRY and SYGVKD. Between the trimmed V and J ends, which lost 0 bases and 2 bases, there was a span of 13 bases. This CDR3 is built from 17 residues.

The rearrangement uses TRBV7-2 and TRBJ2-4, with TRBD2 as a possible D gene (7 bases). V lost 3 bases and J lost 7, with 10 bases in between. In germline, CDR1 is SGHTA, CDR2 FQGNSA. The CDR3 is 13 amino acids. CDR3 nucleotides: TGTGCCAGCAGCTTCGGGGGGCGCAACATTCAGTACTTC. It specifies CASSFGGRNIQYF.

In its sample, this clonotype was seen a few times. J is TRBJ1-6 and V is TRBV11-2; 7 positions agree with TRBD1. The germline CDR1 and CDR2 sequences are SGHAT and FQNNGV. This CDR3 is built from 15 residues. With 3 bases clipped from V and 7 bases from J, the junction kept 6 bases outside the gene matches. This chain's CDR3 is CASSFGTVKNSPLHF. In DNA form, the CDR3 reads TGTGCCAGCAGCTTCGGGACAGTGAAGAATTCACCCCTCCACTTT.

The V gene is TRBV3-1, the J gene TRBJ2-3; D ambiguous. Germline V gives CDR1 LGHDT, CDR2 YNNKEL (reference sequence). The V end lost 0 bases, the J end lost 6 bases, and 10 bases lay between the germline ends. The CDR3 spans 14 residues. CDR3 region: CASSQERTRDTQYF. The CDR3 DNA is TGTGCCAGCAGCCAAGAGCGGACGCGGGATACGCAGTATTTT.

The V call is TRBV28, the J call TRBJ2-3; 10 bases line up with TRBD2. V was pared by 6 bases and J by 3 bases, with 6 bases of the junction left unmatched. This CDR3 region has 15 residues. CDR1 is MDHEN and CDR2 is SYDVKM in the germline V gene. The CDR3 DNA is TGTGCCAGCAGATCCCCTAGCGGGGGAACAGATACGCAGTATTTT. It specifies CASRSPSGGTDTQYF.

V gene TRBV7-2 combines with J gene TRBJ2-5, with D tentatively TRBD2 (6 bases). The DNA end is a closer match to TRBJ2-1, so the J assignment may be wrong. This CDR3 is 12 amino acids long. Germline assignment: CDR1 SGHTA and CDR2 FQGNSA. The CDR3, as DNA: TGTGCCAGCAGCTTAGAGCTAGCGAAGCAGTTCTTC. Protein: CASSLELAKQFF.

The chain uses TRBV13 and TRBJ2-2; weak D call: TRBD1 (5 bases). The CDR3 sequence is 14 residues long. Germline V gene sequence: CDR1 PRHDT, CDR2 FYEKMQ (reference sequence). Trimming removed 3 bases from V and 3 bases from J, with 8 bases in between. CDR3 amino acids: CASSFAGHTGELFF. In DNA, the CDR3 is TGTGCCAGCAGCTTCGCAGGGCACACCGGGGAGCTGTTTTTT.

This chain connects TRBV3-1 to TRBJ2-5; D unclear. The CDR3 contains 15 residues. The V end was cut by 4 bases, the J end by 2 bases, with 14 bases between. CDR1 LGHDT and CDR2 YNNKEL come from the germline V gene (reference sequence). The CDR3 sequence: CASSPWAPLQETQYF. As DNA, the CDR3 is TGTGCCAGCAGCCCCTGGGCACCCTTACAAGAGACCCAGTACTTC.